The 30 T cell receptor beta chains listed next were all sequenced from one sample in a study of blood T cell repertoires in COVID-19. This table comes from immunoSEQ multiplex PCR, and its TCRdb copy is limited to in-frame clones, with some not included. The table has 320,000 or so clones, less than 90% seen once. The sequenced material came from PBMCs or T cells enriched from blood (not recorded which). The receptors shown here come from a woman aged 30 to 39 who had recovered from COVID-19.

This sequence joins TRBV7-8 and TRBJ1-5; D is unresolved. This CDR3 comprises 15 residues. Germline V gene lookup returns CDR1 SGHVS and CDR2 FQNEAQ. The germline V and J ends were trimmed by 1 base and 0 bases, with 7 bases remaining between them. CDR3 protein: CASSLGEFSNQPQHF. For the CDR3, the DNA is TGTGCCAGCAGCTTAGGGGAGTTTAGCAATCAGCCCCAGCATTTT.

The V gene is TRBV15, the J gene TRBJ1-1; 7 nucleotides agree with TRBD1. The CDR3 spans 14 residues. Germline CDR1 LNHNV, CDR2 YYDKDF (reference sequence). J was trimmed by 7 bases and V by 5 bases; bases with no gene match: 10. This chain's CDR3 is CATSSRQGSLEAFF. The CDR3 DNA is TGTGCCACCAGCTCGCGACAGGGCTCTCTTGAAGCTTTCTTT.

This chain uses TRBV18 with TRBJ1-2; D might be TRBD1 (5 bases). CDR1 and CDR2 (germline): KGHSH, LQKENI. The CDR3 spans 15 residues. Trimming cost V 2 bases and J 0 bases, with 10 bases left between them. CDR3 in amino acids: CASSPGADPNYGYTF. The CDR3 nucleotides read TGTGCCAGCTCACCAGGGGCAGACCCTAACTATGGCTACACCTTC.

The genes are TRBV15 and TRBJ1-1; D perhaps matches TRBD1 (5 bases). The CDR3 has 15 residues. Trimming left V 0 bases short and J 7 bases short, with 15 bases between. Germline CDR1 reads LNHNV; CDR2 reads YYDKDF (reference sequence). CDR3 residues: CATSRDPGRGGEAFF. The CDR3 nucleotides are TGTGCCACCAGCAGAGATCCGGGGAGGGGAGGTGAAGCTTTCTTT.

The chain recombines TRBV24-1 with TRBJ2-1; TRBD2 might be the D (7 bases). Trimming pared 3 bases from V and 4 bases from J, leaving 15 bases between. This CDR3 has 16 residues. Looked up from germline, CDR1 is KGHDR and CDR2 is SFDVKD. The CDR3 reads CATSDGGAYRYNEQFF. The CDR3 DNA follows: TGTGCCACCAGTGATGGGGGGGCTTATAGGTACAATGAGCAGTTCTTC.

The chain recombines TRBV5-1 with TRBJ2-1, with D possibly matching TRBD2 (6 bases). V lost 0 bases to trimming and J lost 3 bases, with 13 bases between them. This CDR3 spans 16 amino acids. The germline gives CDR1 SGHRS, CDR2 YFSETQ. CDR3: CASSLAGRGGYNEQFF. CDR3 DNA: TGCGCCAGCAGCTTGGCCGGGCGGGGAGGCTACAATGAGCAGTTCTTC.

This sequence joins TRBV2 and TRBJ1-2; weak D call: TRBD1 (5 bases). Germline V gene sequence: CDR1 SNHLY, CDR2 FYNNEI. The CDR3 runs to 16 residues. Deletions cut 1 base from V and 0 bases from J, with 12 bases between. CDR3 sequence (DNA): TGTGCCAGCAGTGAAGAAGGGGTGCCCACTAACTATGGCTACACCTTC. Its translation: CASSEEGVPTNYGYTF.

The chain couples TRBV19 to TRBJ2-5, with 9 positions matching TRBD2. Germline V gene sequence: CDR1 LNHDA, CDR2 SQIVND (reference sequence). With V trimmed by 2 bases and J by 7 bases, 11 bases remained unmatched. The CDR3 is 16 residues long. The CDR3 spells CASSILAGDIPGTQYF. As DNA, the CDR3 is TGTGCCAGTAGTATATTAGCGGGGGACATCCCTGGGACCCAGTACTTC.

This chain uses TRBV10-3 with TRBJ1-3; maybe TRBD1 (5 bases). Germline loops: CDR1 ENHRY, CDR2 SYGVKD. The CDR3 runs to 14 residues. CDR3 sequence (DNA): TGTGCTGCCCTGGGGCGAATGGGTGGAAACACCATATATTTT. It encodes CAALGRMGGNTIYF.

This clone came up once. The V gene is TRBV6-2 or TRBV6-3, the J gene TRBJ2-5, with D maybe TRBD2 (6 bases). This CDR3 is 13 amino acids long. V was shortened by 6 bases and J by 5 bases, with 13 bases between the two germline ends. From germline, CDR1 is MNHEY and CDR2 SVGEGT. CDR3: CASSWGVVETQYF. CDR3 DNA sequence: TGTGCCAGCAGCTGGGGGGTTGTGGAGACCCAGTACTTC.

The CDR3 loop reads CASSEASTAMNTEAFF. The CDR3 nucleotides are TGTGCCAGCAGTGAAGCCTCGACAGCCATGAACACTGAAGCTTTCTTT. The genes are TRBV6-1 and TRBJ1-1, with D perhaps matching TRBD1 (5 bases). Germline lookup yields CDR1 MNHNS and CDR2 SASEGT. The CDR3 runs 16 residues. The V end was cut by 0 bases, the J end by 0 bases, with 11 bases between.

This clone was found many times. The chain is built from TRBV4-1 and TRBJ2-7, with TRBD1 matching 7 bases. Germline assignment: CDR1 MGHRA and CDR2 YSYEKL. V lost 1 base, J lost 5 bases, and 2 bases stayed unmatched. The CDR3 extends over 13 amino acids. CDR3 bases: TGCGCCAGCAGCCAAGTTACAGGGGACGAGCAGTACTTC. Its protein is CASSQVTGDEQYF.

This chain connects TRBV2 to TRBJ1-1; D not certain. From germline, CDR1 is SNHLY and CDR2 FYNNEI. The CDR3 has 13 residues. V lost 8 bases, J lost 5 bases, and 15 bases lay in between. The CDR3 DNA reads TGTGCCAGCGGTCTTAAGAGAGGTACTGAAGCTTTCTTT. Its translation is CASGLKRGTEAFF.

The rearrangement joins TRBV6-4 to TRBJ1-4, with D possibly being TRBD1 (6 bases). Trimming left V 2 bases short and J 1 base short, with 14 bases between. The V gene's germline CDR1 is MRHNA and CDR2 SNTAGT. CDR3 length: 17 amino acids. CDR3 nucleotides: TGTGCCAGCAGTGACGAGGGGGTAACCCGAACTAATGAAAAACTGTTTTTT. Translation: CASSDEGVTRTNEKLFF.

The CDR3 reads CASSGGTTDTQYF. CDR3 nucleotide sequence: TGTGCCAGCAGTGGGGGGACCACAGATACGCAGTATTTT. The V and J genes are TRBV12-3 or TRBV12-4 and TRBJ2-3, with D perhaps matching TRBD2 (6 bases). Deletions cut 5 bases from V and 2 bases from J, with 8 bases between. The CDR3 covers 13 residues.

This chain joins TRBV28 and TRBJ1-4; possibly TRBD1 for D (5 bases). CDR1 and CDR2 (germline): MDHEN, SYDVKM. Trimming took 3 bases from V and 7 from J, leaving 15 bases between them. CDR3 length equals 15 residues. As DNA, the CDR3 is TGTGCCAGCAGTTTGGGGGAGTCCGGGGGTGAAAAACTGTTTTTT. The encoded protein is CASSLGESGGEKLFF.

This clone was counted between two and nine times. V is TRBV7-8 and J is TRBJ1-4; 9 nucleotides line up with TRBD1. The CDR3 extends over 15 amino acids. V shed 5 bases, J shed 5 bases, and the junction held 6 bases outside the gene matches. Germline loops: CDR1 SGHVS, CDR2 FQNEAQ. CDR3 in DNA: TGTGCCAGCAGCGCCGACAGGGGGGGAAATGAAAAACTGTTTTTT. This encodes CASSADRGGNEKLFF.

The chain uses TRBV9 and TRBJ1-2, with a weak D call TRBD1 (5 bases). The CDR3 spans 16 residues. Trimming cost V 0 bases and J 0 bases, with 12 bases left between them. Germline V gene lookup returns CDR1 SGDLS and CDR2 YYNGEE. The CDR3 bases are TGTGCCAGCAGCGTAGCTACGGGGGATTCTAACTATGGCTACACCTTC. Residues: CASSVATGDSNYGYTF.

The V gene is TRBV4-2, the J gene TRBJ2-3; 11 bases line up with TRBD2. There are 17 residues in the CDR3. The junction had 3 bases not matched to a gene; V was cut back by 0 bases and J by 1 base. CDR1 is LGHNA, CDR2 YNFKEQ, per germline. CDR3 region: CASSQEVLAGGTDTQYF. The DNA for the CDR3 is TGTGCCAGCAGCCAAGAGGTACTAGCGGGGGGCACAGATACGCAGTATTTT.

V and J are TRBV28 and TRBJ1-4; possible D gene TRBD1, 5 bases. V was shortened by 6 bases and J by 4 bases, with 12 bases between the two germline ends. CDR1 and CDR2 (germline): MDHEN, SYDVKM. The CDR3 has 14 residues. For the CDR3, the DNA is TGTGCCAGCAGGGGGGGAGGGTTTAATGAAAAACTGTTTTTT. This gives the protein CASRGGGFNEKLFF.

The chain joins TRBV24-1 to TRBJ2-3; the match to TRBD1 covers 7 bases. Germline CDR1 KGHDR, CDR2 SFDVKD. Trimming took 4 bases from V and 2 from J; bases not matched to a gene: 2. The length of the CDR3 is 14 residues. DNA of the CDR3: TGTGCCACCAGTGACGGACAGGTCACAGATACGCAGTATTTT. Its translation is CATSDGQVTDTQYF.

V gene TRBV3-1 (or the pseudogene TRBV3-2) combines with J gene TRBJ2-5; 8 bases agree with TRBD1. J gave up 5 bases and V 1 base, and 15 bases lay outside the gene matches. CDR3 length: 18 amino acids. The V gene's germline CDR1 is LGHDT and CDR2 YNNKEL (reference sequence). The DNA for the CDR3 is TGTGCCAGCAGCCAAGTTATCTTTTCAGGGGGCGCCGGGGAGACCCAGTACTTC. This sequence encodes CASSQVIFSGGAGETQYF.

The chain joins TRBV7-2 to TRBJ2-7; maybe TRBD2 (6 bases). V gave up 5 bases and J gave up 0 bases, with 11 bases separating them. CDR1 SGHTA and CDR2 FQGNSA come from the germline V gene. The length of the CDR3 is 14 residues. CDR3 DNA sequence: TGTGCCAGCAGCCTGGACTATTCCTCCTACGAGCAGTACTTC. It yields the protein CASSLDYSSYEQYF.

The DNA for the CDR3 is TGCGCCAGCAGCCAAGATCGGGGGGCGGCGGGTGAAAAACTGTTTTTT. This codes for CASSQDRGAAGEKLFF. The V call is TRBV4-3, the J call TRBJ1-4; the D gene is possibly TRBD1 (6 bases). The CDR3 is made up of 16 amino acids. The germline V and J ends were trimmed by 0 bases and 7 bases, with 15 bases remaining between them. CDR1 and CDR2 from the germline V gene are LGHNA and YSLEER.

There are a few counts of this clone. CDR3 nucleotide sequence: TGTGCCAGCAGTTTCGGACACCTTAATTCACCCCTCCACTTT. This translates into CASSFGHLNSPLHF. The gene calls are TRBV6-2 or TRBV6-3 and TRBJ1-6, with D maybe TRBD1 (5 bases). The V gene's germline CDR1 is MNHEY and CDR2 SVGEGT. The CDR3 contains 14 residues. Trimming removed 4 bases at V and 6 bases at J, with 10 bases between.

The J gene is TRBJ1-1, the V gene TRBV28; the D gene is possibly TRBD1 (5 bases). Deletions cut 7 bases from V and 0 bases from J, with 15 bases between. CDR1 and CDR2 (germline): MDHEN, SYDVKM. CDR3 length equals 15 residues. As DNA, the CDR3 is TGTGCCAGCATAGGGGACTTTGGGCTGAACACTGAAGCTTTCTTT. Encoded protein: CASIGDFGLNTEAFF.

This chain links TRBV19 with TRBJ2-3; 7 positions agree with TRBD1. This CDR3 is 14 amino acids long. V lost 6 bases to trimming and J lost 4 bases; unmatched junction nucleotides: 7. Germline values: CDR1 LNHDA, CDR2 SQIVND (reference sequence). CDR3 loop: CASRDRSSADTQYF. CDR3 DNA sequence: TGTGCCAGTAGGGACAGGTCGTCCGCAGATACGCAGTATTTT.

The chain links TRBV19 to TRBJ1-2; D gene unclear. CDR1 and CDR2 (germline): LNHDA, SQIVND (reference sequence). The CDR3 extends over 14 amino acids. V lost 5 bases and J lost 7, with 17 bases in between. The CDR3 here is CASSLREAFGGYTF. The CDR3 coding sequence is TGTGCCAGTAGTCTACGGGAGGCGTTTGGTGGCTACACCTTC. Full variable domain (missing parts from reference TRBV19 and TRBJ1-2): DGGITQSPKYLFRKEGQNVTLSCEQNLNHDAMYWYRQDPGQGLRLIYYSQIVNDFQKGDIAEGYSVSREKKESFPLTVTSAQKNPTAFYLCASSLREAFGGYTFGSGTRLTVV.

The gene calls are TRBV25-1 and TRBJ2-5; 7 positions agree with TRBD1. With V trimmed by 4 bases and J by 3 bases, 8 bases remained unmatched. In germline, CDR1 is MGHDK, CDR2 SYGVNS. This CDR3 is 15 amino acids long. CDR3 nucleotides: TGTGCCAGCAGTGCCAGAGGGACAGTTAAAGAGACCCAGTACTTC. It translates to CASSARGTVKETQYF.

The chain carries TRBV18 and TRBJ2-5, with D perhaps matching TRBD1 (6 bases). The V end was cut by 2 bases, the J end by 4 bases, with 11 bases between. The CDR3 spans 14 residues. Germline V lookup: CDR1 KGHSH, CDR2 LQKENI. In nucleotides, the CDR3 is TGTGCCAGCTCACCATTCCCAGGGGCAGAGACCCAGTACTTC. This translates into CASSPFPGAETQYF.